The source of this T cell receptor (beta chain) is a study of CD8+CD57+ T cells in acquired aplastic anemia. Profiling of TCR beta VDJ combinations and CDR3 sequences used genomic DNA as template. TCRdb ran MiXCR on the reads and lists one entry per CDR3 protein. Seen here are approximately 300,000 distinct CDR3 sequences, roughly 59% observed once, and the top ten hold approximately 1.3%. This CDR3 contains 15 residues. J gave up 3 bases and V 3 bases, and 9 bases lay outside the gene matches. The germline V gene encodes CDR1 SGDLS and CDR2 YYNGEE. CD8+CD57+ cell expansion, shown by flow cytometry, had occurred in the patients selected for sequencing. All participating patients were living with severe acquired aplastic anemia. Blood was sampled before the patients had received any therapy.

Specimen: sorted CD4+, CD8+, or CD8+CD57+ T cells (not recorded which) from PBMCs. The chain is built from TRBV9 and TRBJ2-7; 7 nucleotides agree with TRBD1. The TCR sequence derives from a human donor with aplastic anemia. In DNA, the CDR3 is TGTGCCAGCAGCGCAGCCGGGACAGAGAACTACGAGCAGTACTTC. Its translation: CASSAAGTENYEQYF.